These T cell receptor beta chains were read from a single sample in a study of beta chain features in type 1 diabetes. Assay used: immunoSEQ multiplex PCR; TCRdb lists only in-frame clones, some missing. The table lists a few hundred thousand clones, around 24% of them singletons. The sequencing input was naive CD4+ T cells from blood. Receptor source: a woman in her 30s with type 1 diabetes. The CDR3 runs from the conserved cysteine through the conserved F or W. The order of the fields is clone size, D gene, V gene, CDR3 length, J gene, CDR3 protein, CDR3 DNA. The D gene is left open where the match is weak. Where a row states a size, it is once, few, many or the class of an expanded clone; other rows omit it.

clone size: .; D gene: .; V gene: TRBV4-1; CDR3 length: 14; J gene: TRBJ2-4; CDR3 protein: CASRGRGDKNIQYF; CDR3 DNA: TGCGCCAGCAGGGGGAGAGGAGATAAAAACATTCAGTACTTC
clone size: few; D gene: .; V gene: TRBV7-3; CDR3 length: 14; J gene: TRBJ2-6; CDR3 protein: CASSFHPGANVLTF; CDR3 DNA: TGTGCCAGCAGCTTCCATCCTGGGGCCAACGTCCTGACTTTC
clone size: few; D gene: TRBD1; V gene: TRBV7-2; CDR3 length: 14; J gene: TRBJ2-1; CDR3 protein: CASNKPDRDNEQFF; CDR3 DNA: TGTGCCAGCAACAAGCCCGACAGGGACAATGAGCAGTTCTTC
clone size: few; D gene: .; V gene: TRBV5-6; CDR3 length: 14; J gene: TRBJ2-7; CDR3 protein: CASSPSGHTYEQYF; CDR3 DNA: TGTGCCAGCAGCCCCTCGGGTCATACGTACGAGCAGTACTTC
clone size: .; D gene: TRBD1; V gene: TRBV19; CDR3 length: 13; J gene: TRBJ2-5; CDR3 protein: CASSMGQAETQYF; CDR3 DNA: TGTGCCAGTAGTATGGGACAGGCAGAGACCCAGTACTTC
clone size: few; D gene: TRBD2; V gene: TRBV13; CDR3 length: 19; J gene: TRBJ2-1; CDR3 protein: CASSRGLAGIIGLYNEQFF; CDR3 DNA: TGTGCCAGCAGCCGGGGACTAGCGGGAATTATTGGTCTTTACAATGAGCAGTTCTTC
clone size: few; D gene: TRBD2; V gene: TRBV5-1; CDR3 length: 15; J gene: TRBJ2-5; CDR3 protein: CASSPTGTSGETQYF; CDR3 DNA: TGCGCCAGCAGCCCGACCGGGACTAGTGGAGAGACCCAGTACTTC
clone size: .; D gene: .; V gene: TRBV25-1; CDR3 length: 14; J gene: TRBJ2-5; CDR3 protein: CASSEFYSQETQYF; CDR3 DNA: TGTGCCAGCAGTGAGTTCTACTCTCAAGAGACCCAGTACTTC
clone size: .; D gene: .; V gene: TRBV18; CDR3 length: 14; J gene: TRBJ2-7; CDR3 protein: CASSNLKGEDEQYF; CDR3 DNA: TGTGCCAGCTCCAATCTCAAGGGAGAGGACGAGCAGTACTTC
clone size: once; D gene: .; V gene: TRBV11-3; CDR3 length: 15; J gene: TRBJ2-1; CDR3 protein: CASSLGRGLNNEQFF; CDR3 DNA: TGTGCCAGCAGCCTCGGTAGGGGACTCAACAATGAGCAGTTCTTC
clone size: .; D gene: .; V gene: TRBV11-2; CDR3 length: 15; J gene: TRBJ1-2; CDR3 protein: CASKIPGHTISGYTF; CDR3 DNA: TGTGCCAGTAAGATTCCGGGACACACCATCAGCGGCTACACCTTC
clone size: few; D gene: .; V gene: TRBV29-1; CDR3 length: 13; J gene: TRBJ1-1; CDR3 protein: CSGGHGGSTEAFF; CDR3 DNA: TGCAGCGGGGGACATGGCGGTAGCACTGAAGCTTTCTTT
clone size: once; D gene: TRBD1; V gene: TRBV27; CDR3 length: 15; J gene: TRBJ1-2; CDR3 protein: CASSPKTTTGRGYTF; CDR3 DNA: TGTGCCAGCAGTCCTAAGACTACGACAGGGCGCGGCTACACCTTC
clone size: .; D gene: .; V gene: TRBV5-1; CDR3 length: 14; J gene: TRBJ2-3; CDR3 protein: CASREQGSTDTQYF; CDR3 DNA: TGCGCCAGCAGGGAGCAGGGGAGCACAGATACGCAGTATTTT
clone size: .; D gene: TRBD1; V gene: TRBV7-3; CDR3 length: 16; J gene: TRBJ2-6; CDR3 protein: CATGTGSISGANVLTF; CDR3 DNA: TGTGCCACAGGGACAGGGTCAATCTCTGGGGCCAACGTCCTGACTTTC